This TCR beta chain stems from a study of T cells after yellow fever vaccination. General study results and limits: Reappearing after the booster were most of the clones from primary vaccination (less than 97% CD4, 88% CD8).

The germline gives CDR1 MNHEY, CDR2 SVGEGT. The CDR3 runs 16 residues. Trimming removed 6 bases from V and 3 bases from J; junction bases left unmatched: 11. Regarding this clonotype: Its target is unknown.

TCRdb re-derived calls from the 5' RACE reads in MiXCR, one entry per CDR3 protein. This sample has hundreds of thousands of distinct CDR3 sequences, with 11% found just once. This chain connects TRBV6-2 or TRBV6-3 to TRBJ2-1; 7 bases map to TRBD2. This sample comprised PBMCs, obtained on the day of the first yellow fever vaccination. The TCR originated in a man in his late teens or twenties who received the YFV17D yellow fever vaccine. The CDR3 here is CASSPPGGSLYNEQFF. The CDR3 DNA follows: TGTGCCAGCAGCCCACCCGGGGGGTCCCTCTACAATGAGCAGTTCTTC.